This T cell receptor (beta chain) was observed in a study of T cell responses to AZD1222 COVID-19 vaccine. Points from the study as a whole: There were mostly white British donors and more females than males, and clonal diversity was possibly underestimated.

To note about this clone: Antigen: not known.

Germline lookup yields CDR1 SGHTA and CDR2 FQGNSA. CDR3 length equals 15 residues. J lost 5 bases, V lost 6 bases, and 6 bases had no gene match. Generated by immunoSEQ multiplex PCR, the TCRdb table keeps only in-frame clones and is missing some. The sample has some 110,000 clones, approximately 90% seen once. The rearrangement uses TRBV7-2 and TRBJ2-1; 11 bases align to TRBD2. This specimen consisted of peripheral blood, obtained 28 days after the second AZD1222 dose. This TCR derives from an adult who received the AZD1222 COVID-19 vaccine. For the CDR3, the DNA is TGTGCCAGCAGGAGCAGACTAGCGGGGAACAATGAGCAGTTCTTC. It is translated as CASRSRLAGNNEQFF.